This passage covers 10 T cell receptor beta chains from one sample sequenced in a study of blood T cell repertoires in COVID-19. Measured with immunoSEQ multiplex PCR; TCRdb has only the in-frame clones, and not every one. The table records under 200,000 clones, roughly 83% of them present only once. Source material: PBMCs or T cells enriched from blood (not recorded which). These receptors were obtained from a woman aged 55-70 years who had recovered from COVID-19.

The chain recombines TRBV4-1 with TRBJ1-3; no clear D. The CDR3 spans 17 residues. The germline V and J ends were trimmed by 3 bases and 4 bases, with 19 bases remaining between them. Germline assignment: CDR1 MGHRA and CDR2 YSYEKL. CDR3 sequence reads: CASSQISPAGGGNTIYF. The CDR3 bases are TGCGCCAGCAGCCAGATTTCGCCGGCCGGAGGGGGAAACACCATATATTTT.

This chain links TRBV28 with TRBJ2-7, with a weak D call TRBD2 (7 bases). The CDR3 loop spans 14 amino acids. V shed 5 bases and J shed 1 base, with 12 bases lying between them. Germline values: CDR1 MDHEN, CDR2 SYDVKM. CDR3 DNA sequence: TGTGCCAGCAGTACGGGGGGCGTTTCCTACGAGCAGTACTTC. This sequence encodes CASSTGGVSYEQYF.

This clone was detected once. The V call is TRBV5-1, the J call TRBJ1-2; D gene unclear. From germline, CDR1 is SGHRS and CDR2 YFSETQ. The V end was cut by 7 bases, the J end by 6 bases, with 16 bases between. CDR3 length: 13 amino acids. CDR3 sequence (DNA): TGCGCCAGCTCCGAGTCCTTATTGGATGGCTACACCTTC. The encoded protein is CASSESLLDGYTF.

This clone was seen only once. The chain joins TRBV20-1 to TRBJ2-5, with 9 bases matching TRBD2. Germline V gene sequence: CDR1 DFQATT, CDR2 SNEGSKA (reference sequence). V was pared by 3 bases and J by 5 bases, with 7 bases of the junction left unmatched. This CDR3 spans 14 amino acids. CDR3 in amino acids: CSASGGGARETQYF. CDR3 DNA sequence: TGCAGTGCTAGTGGCGGGGGGGCGAGGGAGACCCAGTACTTC.

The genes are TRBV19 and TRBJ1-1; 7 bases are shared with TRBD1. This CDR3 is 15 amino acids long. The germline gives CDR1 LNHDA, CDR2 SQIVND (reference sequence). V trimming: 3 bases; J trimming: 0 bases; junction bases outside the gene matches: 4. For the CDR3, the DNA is TGTGCCAGTAGTATGAGGGACAGTATGAACACTGAAGCTTTCTTT. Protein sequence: CASSMRDSMNTEAFF.

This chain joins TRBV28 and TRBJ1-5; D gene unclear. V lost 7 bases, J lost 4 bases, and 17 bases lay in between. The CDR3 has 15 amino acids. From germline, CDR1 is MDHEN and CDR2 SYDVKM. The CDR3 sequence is CASIKTGETNQPQHF. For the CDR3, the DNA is TGTGCCAGCATAAAGACTGGTGAGACGAATCAGCCCCAGCATTTT.

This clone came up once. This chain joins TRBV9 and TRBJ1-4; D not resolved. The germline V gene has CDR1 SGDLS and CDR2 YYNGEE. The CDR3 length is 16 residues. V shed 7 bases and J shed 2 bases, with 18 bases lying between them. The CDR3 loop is CASRPGEGATNEKLFF. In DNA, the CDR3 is TGTGCCAGCCGCCCGGGAGAAGGTGCCACTAATGAAAAACTGTTTTTT.

The CDR3 sequence: CAISNAGLAGTGEQYF. The CDR3 DNA follows: TGTGCCATCAGTAACGCGGGACTAGCGGGGACAGGGGAGCAGTACTTC. This chain uses TRBV10-3 with TRBJ2-7, with 13 positions matching TRBD2. This CDR3 is built from 16 residues. Looked up from germline, CDR1 is ENHRY and CDR2 is SYGVKD. Germline trimming cut 5 bases from V and 7 bases from J; bases unmatched to any gene: 11.

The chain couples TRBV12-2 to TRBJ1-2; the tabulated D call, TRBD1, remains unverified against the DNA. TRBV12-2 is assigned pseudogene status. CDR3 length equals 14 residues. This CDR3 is CASRRLQGVDGYTF. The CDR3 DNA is TGTGCAAGTCGCCGGCTACAGGGGGTTGACGGCTACACCTTC.

The chain's CDR3 is CASSQAADSYNEQFF. The CDR3 DNA reads as TGCGCCAGCAGCCAAGCTGCGGACTCCTACAATGAGCAGTTCTTC. The J gene is TRBJ2-1, the V gene TRBV4-1, with D uncertain. CDR1 is MGHRA and CDR2 is YSYEKL in the germline V gene. V gave up 1 base and J gave up 0 bases, with 7 bases separating them. There are 15 residues in the CDR3.